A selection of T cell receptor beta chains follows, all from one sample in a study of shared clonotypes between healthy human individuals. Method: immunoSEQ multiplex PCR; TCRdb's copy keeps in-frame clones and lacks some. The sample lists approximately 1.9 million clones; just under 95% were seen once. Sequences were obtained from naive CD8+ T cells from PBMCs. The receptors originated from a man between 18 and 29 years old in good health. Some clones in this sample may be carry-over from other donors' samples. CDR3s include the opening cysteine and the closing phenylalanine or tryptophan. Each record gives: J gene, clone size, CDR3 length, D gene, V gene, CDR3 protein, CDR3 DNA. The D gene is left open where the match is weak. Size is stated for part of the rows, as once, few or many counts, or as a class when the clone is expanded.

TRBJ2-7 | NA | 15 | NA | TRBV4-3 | CASSQDVGATYEQYF | TGCGCCAGCAGCCAAGATGTAGGAGCAACCTACGAGCAGTACTTC
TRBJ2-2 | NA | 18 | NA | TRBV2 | CASSASSGRPRTPGSCFF | NA
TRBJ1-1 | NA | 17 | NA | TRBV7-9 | CASSLDKKGLGNTEAFF | TGTGCCAGCAGCTTAGACAAGAAGGGACTAGGGAACACTGAAGCTTTCTTT
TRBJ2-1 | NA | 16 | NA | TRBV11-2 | CASSQNWGAAYNEQFF | TGTGCCAGCAGCCAGAACTGGGGGGCGGCCTACAATGAGCAGTTCTTC
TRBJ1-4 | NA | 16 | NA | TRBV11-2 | CASSEEVGWTNEKLFF | TGTGCCAGCAGCGAAGAAGTGGGGTGGACTAATGAAAAACTGTTTTTT
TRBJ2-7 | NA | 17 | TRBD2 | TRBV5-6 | CASSLGLAGGLGYEQYF | TGTGCCAGCAGCTTGGGTTTGGCGGGAGGCCTGGGGTACGAGCAGTACTTC
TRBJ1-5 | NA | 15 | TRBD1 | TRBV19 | CASTPDRAGYQPQHF | TGTGCCAGTACCCCGGACAGGGCGGGCTATCAGCCCCAGCATTTT
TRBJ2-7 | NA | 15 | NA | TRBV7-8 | CASSSRDGNYYEQYF | TGTGCCAGCAGCTCCCGGGACGGAAATTACTACGAGCAGTACTTC
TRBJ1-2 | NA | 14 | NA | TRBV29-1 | CSALPTGTTSGYTF | TGCAGCGCACTCCCTACCGGGACCACGTCCGGCTACACCTTC
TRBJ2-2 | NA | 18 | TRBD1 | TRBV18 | CASSPIPPGQLNTGELFF | TGTGCCAGCTCACCTATACCCCCGGGACAGTTAAACACCGGGGAGCTGTTTTTT
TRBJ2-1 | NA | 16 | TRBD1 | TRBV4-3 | CASSQGLGQGGNEQFF | TGCGCCAGCAGCCAGGGTCTTGGACAGGGTGGTAATGAGCAGTTCTTC
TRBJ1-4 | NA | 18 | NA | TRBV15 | CATSRDDPRVATNEKLFF | TGTGCCACCAGCAGAGATGATCCCCGTGTAGCAACTAATGAAAAACTGTTTTTT
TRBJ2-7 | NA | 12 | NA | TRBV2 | CASSRRDYEQYF | TGTGCCAGCAGCAGGAGGGATTACGAGCAGTACTTC
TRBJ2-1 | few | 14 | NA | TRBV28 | CASSLGGSYNEQFF | TGTGCCAGCAGTTTAGGGGGCTCCTACAATGAGCAGTTCTTC
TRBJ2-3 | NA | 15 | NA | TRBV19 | CASSMSPMGADTQYF | TGTGCCAGTAGTATGTCCCCAATGGGGGCAGATACGCAGTATTTT
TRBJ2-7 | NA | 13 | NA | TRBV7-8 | CASSLGRGYEQYF | TGTGCCAGCAGCTTAGGTCGGGGGTACGAGCAGTACTTC
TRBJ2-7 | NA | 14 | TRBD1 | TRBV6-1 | CASSGRQGAGEQYF | TGTGCCAGCAGTGGACGACAGGGGGCGGGGGAGCAGTACTTC
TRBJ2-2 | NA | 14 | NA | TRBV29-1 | CSVEEGGLPGELFF | TGCAGCGTTGAAGAGGGGGGTTTGCCCGGGGAGCTGTTTTTT
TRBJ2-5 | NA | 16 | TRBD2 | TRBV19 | CASSLGTRGPQETQYF | TGTGCCAGTAGCCTAGGGACTAGGGGCCCCCAAGAGACCCAGTACTTC
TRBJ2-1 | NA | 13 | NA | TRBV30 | CAWSVFGNNEQFF | TGTGCCTGGAGTGTGTTCGGGAACAATGAGCAGTTCTTC
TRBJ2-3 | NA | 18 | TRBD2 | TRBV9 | CASSVGASGVTSTDTQYF | TGTGCCAGCAGCGTCGGGGCTAGCGGGGTAACTAGCACAGATACGCAGTATTTT
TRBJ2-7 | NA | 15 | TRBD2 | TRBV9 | CASSVGLADSYEQYF | TGTGCCAGCAGCGTAGGACTAGCCGACTCCTACGAGCAGTACTTC
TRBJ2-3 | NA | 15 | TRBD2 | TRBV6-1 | CASGELAGVTDTQYF | TGTGCCAGCGGGGAACTAGCGGGAGTTACAGATACGCAGTATTTT
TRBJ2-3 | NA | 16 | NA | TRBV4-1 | CASSQEPLFSTDTQYF | TGCGCCAGCAGCCAAGAGCCCCTCTTTAGCACAGATACGCAGTATTTT
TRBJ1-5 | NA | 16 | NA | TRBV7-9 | CASSSLGPWDNQPQHF | TGTGCCAGCAGCTCCCTAGGACCCTGGGACAATCAGCCCCAGCATTTT
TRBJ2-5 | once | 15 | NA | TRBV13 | CASSLTWSSVETQYF | TGTGCCAGCAGCTTAACATGGAGCTCTGTGGAGACCCAGTACTTC
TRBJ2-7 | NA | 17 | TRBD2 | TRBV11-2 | CASSLESGRAVNYEQYF | TGTGCCAGCAGCTTGGAAAGCGGGAGGGCCGTTAACTACGAGCAGTACTTC
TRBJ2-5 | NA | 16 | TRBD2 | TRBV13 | CASSSRASGSLETQYF | TGTGCCAGCAGCTCCCGGGCTAGCGGGAGTCTAGAGACCCAGTACTTC
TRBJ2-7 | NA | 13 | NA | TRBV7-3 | CASSLDSQHEQYF | TGTGCCAGCAGCCTGGACAGTCAACACGAGCAGTACTTC
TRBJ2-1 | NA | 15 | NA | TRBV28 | CASSSETSRYNEQFF | TGTGCCAGCAGTTCCGAGACTAGTCGCTACAATGAGCAGTTCTTC
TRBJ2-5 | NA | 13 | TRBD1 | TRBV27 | CASSSTGGETQYF | TGTGCCAGCAGTTCTACAGGGGGAGAGACCCAGTACTTC
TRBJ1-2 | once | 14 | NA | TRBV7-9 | CASSVPGAGYGYTF | TGTGCCAGCAGCGTACCAGGGGCTGGATATGGCTACACCTTC
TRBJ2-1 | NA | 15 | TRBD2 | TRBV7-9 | CASSKDKGLAGVVIF | TGTGCCAGCAGTAAGGATAAGGGACTAGCGGGAGTGGTGATCTTC
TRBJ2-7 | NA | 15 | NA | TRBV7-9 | CASSLGYGSSYEQYF | TGTGCCAGCAGCTTAGGGTATGGGAGCTCCTACGAGCAGTACTTC
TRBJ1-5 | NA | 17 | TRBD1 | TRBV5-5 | CASSHGIQGVGNQPQHF | TGTGCCAGCAGCCATGGTATACAGGGGGTGGGCAATCAGCCCCAGCATTTT
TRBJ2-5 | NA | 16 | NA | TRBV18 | CASSSTAQRTPETQYF | TGTGCCAGCTCCTCGACTGCACAGCGAACCCCAGAGACCCAGTACTTC
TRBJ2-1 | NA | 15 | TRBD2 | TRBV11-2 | CASSLDPGTSGSTFF | TGTGCCAGCAGCTTAGATCCCGGGACTAGCGGGAGTACGTTCTTC
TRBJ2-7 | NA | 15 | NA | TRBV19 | CASSIAGRTSYEQYF | TGTGCCAGTAGTATCGCGGGACGTACGTCCTACGAGCAGTACTTC
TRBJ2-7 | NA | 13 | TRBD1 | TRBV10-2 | CASSQGQGNEQYF | TGCGCCAGCAGCCAGGGACAGGGTAACGAGCAGTACTTC
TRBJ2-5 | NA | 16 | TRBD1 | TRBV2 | CASSELKGQGQETQYF | TGTGCCAGCAGTGAGTTGAAGGGACAGGGACAAGAGACCCAGTACTTC
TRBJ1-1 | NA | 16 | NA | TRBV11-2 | CASSLVPRGVNTEAFF | TGTGCCAGCAGCTTAGTACCGAGGGGGGTGAACACTGAAGCTTTCTTT
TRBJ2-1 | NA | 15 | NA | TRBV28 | CASSSRTLTYNEQFF | TGTGCCAGCAGTTCCCGGACCCTGACCTACAATGAGCAGTTCTTC
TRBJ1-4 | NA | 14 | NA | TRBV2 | CASGLPNLGEKLFF | TGTGCCAGCGGCCTACCAAACTTAGGTGAAAAACTGTTTTTT
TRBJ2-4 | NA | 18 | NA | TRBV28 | CASSLPIGQQLAKNIQYF | TGTGCCAGCAGTTTACCCATCGGACAGCAGCTAGCCAAAAACATTCAGTACTTC
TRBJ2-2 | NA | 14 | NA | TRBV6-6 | CASSYAPASGELFF | TGTGCCAGCAGTTACGCCCCAGCTTCCGGGGAGCTGTTTTTT
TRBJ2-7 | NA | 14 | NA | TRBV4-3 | CASSQAQWSYEQYF | TGCGCCAGCAGCCAGGCCCAATGGTCGTACGAGCAGTACTTC
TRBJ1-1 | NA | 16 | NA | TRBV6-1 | CASSGHPQGRDTEAFF | TGTGCCAGCAGTGGTCACCCCCAGGGGCGGGACACTGAAGCTTTCTTT
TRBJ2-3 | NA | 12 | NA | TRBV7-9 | CASSLTVNTQYF | TGTGCCAGCAGCTTGACAGTTAATACGCAGTATTTT
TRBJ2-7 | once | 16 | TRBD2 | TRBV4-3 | CASSQEGGRAQFEQYF | TGCGCCAGCAGCCAAGAAGGCGGGAGGGCTCAGTTTGAGCAGTACTTC
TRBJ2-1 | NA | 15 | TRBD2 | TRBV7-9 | CASSSRDYEGNEQFF | TGTGCCAGCAGCTCCCGGGACTACGAAGGAAATGAGCAGTTCTTC
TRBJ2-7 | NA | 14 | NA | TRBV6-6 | CASSSPNTGYEQYF | TGTGCCAGCAGTTCACCTAATACGGGCTACGAGCAGTACTTC
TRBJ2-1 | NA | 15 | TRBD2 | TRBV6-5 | CASSTAGLAGAEQFF | TGTGCCAGCAGTACCGCAGGACTAGCGGGTGCCGAGCAGTTCTTC